A single sample is the source of the 31 T cell receptor beta chains below, sequenced in a study of CD8 T cell repertoires and HIV-1 epitope variants. TCRdb's table, derived via immunoSEQ multiplex PCR, lists solely in-frame clones and lacks some. The repertoire consists of thousands of clones, with about three fifths occurring once and the leading ten covering more than 35%. No antigen has been assigned to these receptors. Sequences were obtained from cultured CD8+ T cells derived from PBMCs. These receptors were collected from a male donor with HIV.

This clone came up a few times. The chain is built from TRBV28 and TRBJ1-1; the D is unclear. The germline gives CDR1 MDHEN, CDR2 SYDVKM. The V gene lost 4 bases and the J gene lost 6 bases, with 12 bases spanning the gap. The CDR3 length is 13 residues. In DNA form, the CDR3 reads TGTGCCAGCAGTTCGGGCTCAAGCCCTGAAGCTTTCTTT. It is translated as CASSSGSSPEAFF.

This sequence joins TRBV2 and TRBJ2-2, with 7 bases identical to TRBD1. The CDR3 covers 16 residues. Germline V gene sequence: CDR1 SNHLY, CDR2 FYNNEI. The V segment lost 5 bases and the J segment 1 base; nucleotides outside the gene matches: 7. Here the CDR3 DNA reads TGTGCCAGCAGTCCTACAGGGGCCAGGAACACCGGGGAGCTGTTTTTT. It specifies CASSPTGARNTGELFF.

The chain uses TRBV18 and TRBJ2-3; D may correspond to TRBD1 or TRBD2 (5 bases each). Germline CDR1 is KGHSH and CDR2 is LQKENI. The CDR3 has 15 residues. Trimming left V 2 bases short and J 6 bases short, with 15 bases between. CDR3 DNA: TGTGCCAGCTCACCAGGGGACGGCTTAGGGGATACGCAGTATTTT. The encoded protein is CASSPGDGLGDTQYF.

This clone was counted a few times. The chain joins TRBV15 to TRBJ2-5; weak D call: TRBD1 (6 bases). Germline V gene sequence: CDR1 LNHNV, CDR2 YYDKDF (reference sequence). V shed 0 bases and J shed 4 bases, with 9 bases lying between them. CDR3 size: 14 residues. The chain's CDR3 is CATSRDVGGETQYF. The CDR3 bases are TGTGCCACCAGCAGAGACGTAGGGGGAGAGACCCAGTACTTC.

The chain employs TRBV5-1 and TRBJ1-1; D not resolved. Germline loops: CDR1 SGHRS, CDR2 YFSETQ. Trimming took 5 bases from V and 4 from J, leaving 18 bases between them. This CDR3 spans 15 amino acids. The CDR3 loop is CASSFGPTGGTEAFF. CDR3 sequence (DNA): TGCGCCAGCAGTTTTGGGCCCACCGGAGGCACTGAAGCTTTCTTT.

The rearrangement links TRBV6-6 to TRBJ1-5, with D unresolved. This CDR3 contains 16 residues. CDR1 is MNHNY and CDR2 is SVGAGI in the germline V gene (reference sequence). Trimming stripped 4 bases from V and 0 bases from J, with 13 bases between. The CDR3 loop reads CASSLTENYSNQPQHF. The DNA of the CDR3 is TGTGCCAGCAGTTTAACAGAGAATTATAGCAATCAGCCCCAGCATTTT.

To note about this clone: The same CDR3 arises from other DNA sequences in this sample as well. The chain joins TRBV5-1 to TRBJ2-1; D unresolved. The V end lost 0 bases, the J end lost 3 bases, and 4 bases lay between the germline ends. CDR1 is SGHRS, CDR2 YFSETQ, per germline. The CDR3 length is 13 residues. The CDR3 coding sequence is TGCGCCAGCAGCTTGGACAGCTACAATGAGCAGTTCTTC. Its translation is CASSLDSYNEQFF.

The chain is built from TRBV28 and TRBJ2-5; TRBD2 matches 12 bases. Per germline, CDR1 MDHEN and CDR2 SYDVKM. The trim removed 1 base at V and 1 base at J, leaving 4 bases unmatched. The CDR3 extends over 17 amino acids. In DNA form, the CDR3 reads TGTGCCAGCAGTTTATTGGGACTAGCGGGTGTCCAAGAGACCCAGTACTTC. Its protein is CASSLLGLAGVQETQYF.

The chain combines TRBV19 with TRBJ2-3; no reliable D call. Trimming removed 1 base at V and 2 bases at J, with 4 bases between. The CDR3 has 13 residues. Germline CDR1 is LNHDA and CDR2 is SQIVND (reference sequence). The CDR3 loop reads CASSIVDTDTQYF. The CDR3, as DNA: TGTGCCAGTAGTATAGTAGACACAGATACGCAGTATTTT.

The chain couples TRBV5-5 to TRBJ1-6, with a weak D call TRBD1 (5 bases). Germline V lookup: CDR1 SGHKS, CDR2 YYEKEE (reference sequence). The CDR3 loop spans 14 amino acids. V dropped 4 bases and J dropped 5 bases, with 10 bases sitting between them. This CDR3 reads CASSLRQNNSPLHF. CDR3 nucleotides: TGTGCCAGCAGCCTACGACAGAATAATTCACCCCTCCACTTT.

This clone was counted only a few times. This sequence joins TRBV19 and TRBJ2-7; 9 bases fit TRBD1. The CDR3 has 14 residues. Germline V lookup: CDR1 LNHDA, CDR2 SQIVND (reference sequence). Trimming at V came to 4 bases and at J to 6 bases, leaving 7 bases not matched to a gene. CDR3 DNA: TGTGCCAGTAGTAGAGGGACAGGGCCTGGCGAGCAGTACTTC. It codes for CASSRGTGPGEQYF.

This rearrangement joins TRBV29-1 to TRBJ2-1; D gene unclear. The CDR3 extends over 12 amino acids. Germline assignment: CDR1 SQVTM and CDR2 ANQGSEA. V lost 6 bases and J lost 0, with 6 bases in between. CDR3 loop: CSVKSSYNEQFF. The DNA for the CDR3 is TGCAGCGTGAAAAGCTCCTACAATGAGCAGTTCTTC.

This chain uses TRBV11-2 with TRBJ2-1; maybe TRBD2 (7 bases). Germline lookup yields CDR1 SGHAT and CDR2 FQNNGV. Trimming took off 5 bases at V and 2 bases at J, with 16 bases between the two ends. The CDR3 sequence is 16 residues long. The CDR3 DNA reads as TGTGCCAGCAGCCCCAGGGGAGGGGGTCCCTACAATGAGCAGTTCTTC. This gives the protein CASSPRGGGPYNEQFF.

The chain joins TRBV15 to TRBJ2-1; D is unclear. Germline V gene sequence: CDR1 LNHNV, CDR2 YYDKDF (reference sequence). Trimming removed 0 bases from V and 0 bases from J, with 6 bases in between. The length of the CDR3 is 15 residues. The CDR3 DNA follows: TGTGCCACCAGCAGAGATCTGAGCTCCTACAATGAGCAGTTCTTC. Protein sequence: CATSRDLSSYNEQFF.

The V gene is TRBV27, the J gene TRBJ2-1; D ambiguous. Germline V gene data show CDR1 as MNHEY and CDR2 as SMNVEV (reference sequence). CDR3 length equals 15 residues. V gave up 2 bases and J gave up 2 bases, with 10 bases separating them. CDR3 in DNA: TGTGCCAGCAGTTTACTGGAGAACCCCTACAATGAGCAGTTCTTC. Translation: CASSLLENPYNEQFF.

This sequence joins TRBV28 and TRBJ1-5; no firm D call. V gave up 2 bases and J gave up 2 bases, with 7 bases separating them. CDR3 length: 14 residues. Germline CDR1 is MDHEN and CDR2 is SYDVKM. The CDR3 spells CASSLEYGNQPQHF. In DNA form, the CDR3 reads TGTGCCAGCAGTTTAGAGTACGGCAATCAGCCCCAGCATTTT.

The gene calls are TRBV6-5 and TRBJ1-4; D is undetermined. Trimming stripped 4 bases from V and 3 bases from J, with 9 bases between. The CDR3 is 14 residues long. The V gene's germline CDR1 is MNHEY and CDR2 SVGAGI. The chain's CDR3 is CASSFSGANEKLFF. CDR3 DNA: TGTGCCAGCAGTTTTAGTGGTGCTAATGAAAAACTGTTTTTT.

The chain employs TRBV7-3 and TRBJ2-7, with TRBD1 matching 7 bases. Trimming took 3 bases from V and 7 from J; bases not matched to a gene: 9. The CDR3 has 14 amino acids. The germline V gene has CDR1 SGHTA and CDR2 FQGTGA. The CDR3 DNA is TGTGCCAGCAGCTTGGGACAGTACCTTCGTGAGCAGTACTTC. This sequence encodes CASSLGQYLREQYF.

The chain has TRBV28 and TRBJ2-4; D may be TRBD1 or TRBD2 (5 bases each). With 4 bases removed from V and 9 bases from J, the gap between germline ends came to 19 bases. Germline CDR1 MDHEN, CDR2 SYDVKM. This CDR3 contains 15 residues. CDR3 sequence (DNA): TGTGCCAGCAGTTCCGGGACCCCTGATGTGGGCATTCAGTACTTC. Translated, it gives CASSSGTPDVGIQYF.

This clone was seen only a few times. The chain recombines TRBV4-1 with TRBJ2-7; TRBD2 matches at 7 bases. Germline lookup yields CDR1 MGHRA and CDR2 YSYEKL. The CDR3 covers 15 residues. Unmatched junction bases numbered 5, after V lost 1 base and J lost 2 bases. This CDR3 is CASSQGLGGTYEQYF. CDR3 sequence (DNA): TGCGCCAGCAGCCAAGGGTTGGGGGGGACCTACGAGCAGTACTTC.

V usage is TRBV6-1 and J usage is TRBJ2-5; 8 positions agree with TRBD2. The germline V gene encodes CDR1 MNHNS and CDR2 SASEGT. The CDR3 loop spans 17 amino acids. After removal of 4 bases from V and 1 base from J, the junction contained 11 bases not matched to a gene. CDR3: CASSGDPERGSQETQYF. The CDR3 DNA follows: TGTGCCAGCAGTGGGGACCCGGAGCGGGGGTCCCAAGAGACCCAGTACTTC.

V and J are TRBV6-6 and TRBJ2-1, with 10 positions matching TRBD2. The CDR3 covers 15 residues. Germline values: CDR1 MNHNY, CDR2 SVGAGI (reference sequence). Trimming at V came to 5 bases and at J to 9 bases, leaving 10 bases not matched to a gene. CDR3 residues: CASSILAGAPVEQFF. The CDR3 region has the DNA TGTGCCAGCAGTATCCTAGCGGGAGCACCTGTTGAGCAGTTCTTC.

The chain has TRBV2 and TRBJ1-1; D is unclear. Per germline, CDR1 SNHLY and CDR2 FYNNEI. The ends were cut back, 1 base at V and 11 bases at J, with 11 bases in the middle. The CDR3 runs to 12 residues. CDR3 sequence reads: CASSEDREQAFF. DNA of the CDR3: TGTGCCAGCAGTGAAGACCGGGAACAGGCTTTCTTT.

There are a few counts of this clone. J is TRBJ2-7 and V is TRBV5-4; no clear D gene. Germline lookup yields CDR1 SGHNT and CDR2 YYREEE (reference sequence). V was pared by 0 bases and J by 4 bases, with 5 bases between. The CDR3 extends over 12 amino acids. CDR3 DNA sequence: TGTGCCAGCAGCTTGGTCGGATACGAGCAGTACTTC. It is translated as CASSLVGYEQYF.

The chain is built from TRBV28 and TRBJ1-2; D not resolved. Trimming left V 4 bases short and J 8 bases short, with 8 bases between. The germline V gene has CDR1 MDHEN and CDR2 SYDVKM. The CDR3 covers 11 residues. CDR3 region: CASSSARGYTF. In nucleotides, the CDR3 is TGTGCCAGCAGTTCGGCGAGGGGCTACACCTTC.

V gene TRBV13 combines with J gene TRBJ2-7; D not certain. Germline values: CDR1 PRHDT, CDR2 FYEKMQ (reference sequence). This CDR3 is built from 11 residues. V dropped 5 bases and J dropped 7 bases, with 9 bases sitting between them. In nucleotides, the CDR3 is TGTGCCAGCAGCCTGAACCTAGAGCAGTACTTC. It encodes CASSLNLEQYF.

Concerning this clone: A far larger clone is just one base off, so this is likely a read error. This chain connects TRBV11-1 to TRBJ2-7, with a tentative D call TRBD2 (6 bases). The length of the CDR3 is 19 residues. Germline CDR1 is SGHAT and CDR2 is FQDESV (reference sequence). Trimming left V 5 bases short and J 0 bases short, with 26 bases between. The DNA for the CDR3 is TGTGCCAGCAGCCAAGAGCCGGGAGCGGGCGCCCTGAGCTCCTACGAGCAGTACTTC. Protein product: CASSQEPGAGALSSYEQYF.

In its sample, this clone was seen a few times. CDR3 DNA sequence: TGTGCCAGCGAGACTGGGACCTCCTACGAGCAGTACTTC. This gives the protein CASETGTSYEQYF. The V gene is TRBV7-9, the J gene TRBJ2-7; D tentatively reads TRBD1 or TRBD2 (5 bases each). The CDR3 extends over 13 amino acids. The germline V and J ends were trimmed by 8 bases and 0 bases, with 11 bases remaining between them. Germline CDR1 reads SEHNR; CDR2 reads FQNEAQ (reference sequence).

The chain has TRBV11-2 and TRBJ1-1; D not certain. CDR1 and CDR2 (germline): SGHAT, FQNNGV. The germline V and J ends were trimmed by 5 bases and 1 base, with 8 bases remaining between them. The CDR3 is made up of 13 amino acids. DNA of the CDR3: TGTGCCAGCAGCATCGGACCGAACACTGAAGCTTTCTTT. It codes for CASSIGPNTEAFF.

This chain connects TRBV6-1 to TRBJ2-7, with 8 positions matching TRBD1. Germline assignment: CDR1 MNHNS and CDR2 SASEGT. The junction had 8 bases not matched to a gene; V was cut back by 7 bases and J by 6 bases. CDR3 size: 13 residues. The CDR3 here is CASTRTGTGEQYF. In DNA, the CDR3 is TGTGCCAGCACCAGGACAGGGACCGGCGAGCAGTACTTC.

For the CDR3, the DNA is TGTGCCAGCAGCCATCAGGGGGCTACTGAAGCTTTCTTT. It codes for CASSHQGATEAFF. V and J are TRBV7-3 and TRBJ1-1; TRBD1 aligns across 8 bases. V lost 5 bases to trimming and J lost 5 bases; unmatched junction nucleotides: 4. Germline V gene lookup returns CDR1 SGHTA and CDR2 FQGTGA. The CDR3 contains 13 residues. Supplemented by reference TRBV7-3 and TRBJ1-1, the full variable domain reads GAGVSQTPSNKVTEKGKYVELRCDPISGHTALYWYRQSLGQGPEFLIYFQGTGAADDSGLPNDRFFAVRPEGSVSTLKIQRTERGDSAVYLCASSHQGATEAFFGQGTRLTVV.